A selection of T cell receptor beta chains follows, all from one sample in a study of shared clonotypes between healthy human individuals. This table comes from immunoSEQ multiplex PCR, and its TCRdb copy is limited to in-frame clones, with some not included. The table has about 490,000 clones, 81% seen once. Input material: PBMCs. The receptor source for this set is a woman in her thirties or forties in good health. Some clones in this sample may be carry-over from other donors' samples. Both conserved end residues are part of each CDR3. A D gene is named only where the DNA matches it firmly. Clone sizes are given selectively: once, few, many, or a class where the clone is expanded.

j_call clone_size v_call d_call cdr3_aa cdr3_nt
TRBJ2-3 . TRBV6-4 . CASSDSGTTSTDTQYF TGTGCCAGCAGTGACTCGGGTACCACCAGCACAGATACGCAGTATTTT
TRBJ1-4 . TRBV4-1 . CASSQVQRGGEKLFF TGCGCCAGCAGCCAAGTGCAGCGAGGGGGTGAAAAACTGTTTTTT
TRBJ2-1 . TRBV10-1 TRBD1 CASSKLGTGNNEQFF TGCGCCAGCAGTAAACTCGGGACAGGGAATAATGAGCAGTTCTTC
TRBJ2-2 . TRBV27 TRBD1 CASSLKPWGQYTGELFF TGTGCCAGCAGTTTAAAACCCTGGGGACAGTACACCGGGGAGCTGTTTTTT
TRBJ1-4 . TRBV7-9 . CASSAGAVGEKLFF TGTGCCAGCAGCGCGGGAGCTGTAGGGGAAAAACTGTTTTTT
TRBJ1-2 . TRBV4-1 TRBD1 CASSQGPLGGTGPFYGYTF TGCGCCAGCAGCCAAGGGCCCCTAGGTGGGACAGGGCCTTTCTATGGCTACACCTTC
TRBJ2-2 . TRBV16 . CASSPTPSGHNTGELFF TGTGCCAGCAGCCCCACTCCCTCGGGACACAACACCGGGGAGCTGTTTTTT
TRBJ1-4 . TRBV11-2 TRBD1 CASRLRSGGNEKLFF TGTGCCAGCAGGTTACGTTCAGGGGGGAATGAAAAACTGTTTTTT
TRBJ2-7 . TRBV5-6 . CASRRSGSSYEQYF TGTGCCAGCCGCCGGTCGGGGAGCTCCTACGAGCAGTACTTC
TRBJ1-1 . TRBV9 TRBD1 CASSVTGGMNTEAFF TGTGCCAGCAGCGTCACAGGGGGTATGAACACTGAAGCTTTCTTT
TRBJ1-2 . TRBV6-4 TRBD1 CASSVEKGANYGYTF TGTGCCAGCAGTGTAGAGAAGGGGGCAAACTATGGCTACACCTTC
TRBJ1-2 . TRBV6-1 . CASSEAHSEDPYGYTF TGTGCCAGCAGTGAAGCCCATTCAGAGGATCCCTATGGCTACACCTTC
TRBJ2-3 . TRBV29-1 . CSVRDSSTDTQYF TGCAGCGTTCGCGACTCGAGCACAGATACGCAGTATTTT
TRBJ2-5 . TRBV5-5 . CASSLATLETQYF TGTGCCAGCAGCTTGGCCACTTTGGAGACCCAGTACTTC
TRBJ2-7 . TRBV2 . CASMPSGSSYEQYF TGTGCCAGCATGCCCAGCGGAAGCTCCTACGAGCAGTACTTC
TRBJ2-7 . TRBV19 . CASSNPGLTYEQYF TGTGCCAGTAGTAACCCGGGACTCACCTACGAGCAGTACTTC
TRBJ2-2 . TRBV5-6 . CASSLQGLNTGELFF TGTGCCAGCAGCTTGCAGGGGTTGAACACCGGGGAGCTGTTTTTT
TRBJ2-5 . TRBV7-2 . CASSPRAGETQYF TGTGCCAGCAGCCCCCGAGCTGGAGAGACCCAGTACTTC
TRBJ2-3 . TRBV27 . CASAVTDTQYF TGTGCCAGCGCCGTCACAGATACGCAGTATTTT
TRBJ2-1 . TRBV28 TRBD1 CASSLSPDRAGYNEQFF TGTGCCAGCAGTTTATCCCCGGACAGGGCTGGGTACAATGAGCAGTTCTTC
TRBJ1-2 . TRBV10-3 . CAISTDSYGYTF TGTGCCATCAGTACCGACAGCTATGGCTACACCTTC
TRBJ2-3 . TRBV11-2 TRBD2 CASSWEAGAPSSTDTQYF TGTGCCAGCAGCTGGGAAGCGGGAGCCCCATCTAGCACAGATACGCAGTATTTT
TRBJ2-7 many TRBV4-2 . CASSQALQTTYEQYF TGTGCCAGCAGCCAAGCGCTTCAGACTACCTACGAGCAGTACTTC
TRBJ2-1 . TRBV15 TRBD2 CATSPWTSGSYNEHFF TGTGCCACCAGCCCTTGGACTAGCGGGTCTTACAATGAGCATTTCTTC
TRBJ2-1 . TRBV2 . CASSENAAVYNEQFF TGTGCCAGCAGTGAAAATGCTGCGGTTTACAATGAGCAGTTCTTC
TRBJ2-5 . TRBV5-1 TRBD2 CASSSPGLADNQETQYF TGCGCCAGCAGCTCACCGGGACTAGCGGATAACCAAGAGACCCAGTACTTC
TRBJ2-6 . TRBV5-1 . CASSLFGEGSLSGANVLTF TGCGCCAGCAGCTTGTTTGGCGAGGGATCCCTCTCTGGGGCCAACGTCCTGACTTTC
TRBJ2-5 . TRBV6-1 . CASSEVGRDQETQYF TGTGCCAGCAGTGAAGTTGGTCGGGATCAAGAGACCCAGTACTTC
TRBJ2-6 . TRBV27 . CASRRGGANVLTF TGTGCCAGCAGGAGAGGAGGGGCCAACGTCCTGACTTTC
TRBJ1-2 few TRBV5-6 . CASSLRGGYTF TGTGCCAGCAGCCTCCGGGGGGGCTACACCTTC
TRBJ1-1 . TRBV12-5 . CASGFLDSTEAFF TGTGCTAGTGGTTTTTTGGACAGCACTGAAGCTTTCTTT
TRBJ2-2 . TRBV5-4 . CASSLAAGSDGELFF TGTGCCAGCAGCTTGGCAGCGGGTAGTGACGGGGAGCTGTTTTTT
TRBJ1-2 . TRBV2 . CASRPEQGGGYTF TGTGCCAGCAGACCCGAACAGGGCGGTGGCTACACCTTC
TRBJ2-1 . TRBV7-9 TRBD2 CASSLVSGRVYEQFF TGTGCCAGCAGCTTAGTTAGCGGGAGGGTGTATGAGCAGTTCTTC
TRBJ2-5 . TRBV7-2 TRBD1 CASSLAGTGGGQETQYF TGTGCCAGCAGCTTAGCTGGGACAGGGGGAGGTCAAGAGACCCAGTACTTC
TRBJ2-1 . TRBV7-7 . CASSLAGGRGLNEQFF TGTGCTAGCAGCTTAGCCGGGGGTAGGGGACTTAATGAGCAGTTCTTC
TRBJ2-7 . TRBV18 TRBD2 CASTGGAGYEQYF TGTGCCAGCACGGGAGGGGCGGGCTACGAGCAGTACTTC
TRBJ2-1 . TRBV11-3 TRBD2 CASSLDRGGSSYNEQFF TGTGCCAGCAGCTTAGATCGGGGCGGGAGCTCCTACAATGAGCAGTTCTTC
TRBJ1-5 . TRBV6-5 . CASRQARDQPQHF TGTGCCAGCCGCCAGGCCCGCGATCAGCCCCAGCATTTT
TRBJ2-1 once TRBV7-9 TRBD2 CASRWTSGSSFVGWNEQFF TGTGCCAGCAGGTGGACTAGCGGGAGTTCGTTCGTAGGGTGGAATGAGCAGTTCTTC
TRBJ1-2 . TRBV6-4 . CASSPDGAHYYGYTF TGTGCCAGCAGTCCGGACGGAGCCCATTACTATGGCTACACCTTC
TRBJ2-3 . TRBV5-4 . CASSLLPVSGDTQYF TGTGCCAGCAGCTTGTTGCCGGTTTCCGGGGATACGCAGTATTTT
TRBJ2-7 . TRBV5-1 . CASSWGQAQNEQYF TGCGCCAGCTCTTGGGGGCAGGCTCAGAACGAGCAGTACTTC
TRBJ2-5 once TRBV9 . CASSVDQTLEETQYF TGTGCCAGCAGCGTAGACCAGACCCTCGAAGAGACCCAGTACTTC
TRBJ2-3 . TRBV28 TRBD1 CASSLRSGQGTDTQYF TGTGCCAGCAGTTTACGGTCGGGACAGGGAACAGATACGCAGTATTTT
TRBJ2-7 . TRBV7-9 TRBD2 CASSLGLAAGEQYF TGTGCCAGCAGCTTGGGGCTAGCGGCAGGAGAGCAGTACTTC
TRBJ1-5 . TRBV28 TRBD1 CASSLGQGAYQPQHF TGTGCCAGCAGTTTGGGACAGGGGGCTTATCAGCCCCAGCATTTT
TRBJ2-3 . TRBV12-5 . CASGLVLGSPTDTQYF TGTGCTAGTGGTTTGGTTCTCGGGTCCCCCACAGATACGCAGTATTTT
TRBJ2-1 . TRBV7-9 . CASSYRDSYNEQFF TGTGCCAGCAGCTACAGGGACTCCTACAATGAGCAGTTCTTC
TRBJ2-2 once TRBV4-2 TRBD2 CASSQEGLAGGDTGELFF TGTGCCAGCAGCCAAGAGGGACTAGCGGGAGGGGACACCGGGGAGCTGTTTTTT
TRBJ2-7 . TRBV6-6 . CASRNVGSSYEQYF TGTGCCAGCAGAAACGTAGGGAGCTCCTACGAGCAGTACTTC